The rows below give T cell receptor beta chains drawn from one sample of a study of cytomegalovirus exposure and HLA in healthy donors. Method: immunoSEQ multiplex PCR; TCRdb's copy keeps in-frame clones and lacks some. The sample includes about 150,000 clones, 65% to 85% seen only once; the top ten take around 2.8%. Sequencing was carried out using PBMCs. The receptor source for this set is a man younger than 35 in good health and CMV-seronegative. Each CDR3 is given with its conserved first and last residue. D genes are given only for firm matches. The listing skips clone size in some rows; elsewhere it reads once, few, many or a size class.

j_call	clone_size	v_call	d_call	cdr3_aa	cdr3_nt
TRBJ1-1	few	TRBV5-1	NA	CASSLEQTKAEAFF	TGCGCCAGCAGCTTGGAACAGACGAAGGCTGAAGCTTTCTTT
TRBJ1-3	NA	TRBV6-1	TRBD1	CASARGPGNTIYF	TGTGCCAGCGCGAGGGGGCCGGGAAACACCATATATTTT
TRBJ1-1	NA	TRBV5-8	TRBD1	CASSGNTGVDTEAFF	TGTGCCAGCAGCGGAAATACAGGGGTCGACACTGAAGCTTTCTTT
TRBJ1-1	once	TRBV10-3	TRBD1	CAIIPDRGNTEAFF	TGTGCCATCATCCCGGACAGGGGAAACACTGAAGCTTTCTTT
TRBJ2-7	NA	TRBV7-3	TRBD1	CAGSPSGTGGPYEQYF	TGTGCCGGCAGCCCCTCCGGGACAGGGGGCCCCTACGAGCAGTACTTC
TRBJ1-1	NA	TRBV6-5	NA	CASRPGVGSTEAFF	TGTGCCAGCAGACCAGGAGTGGGGAGCACTGAAGCTTTCTTT
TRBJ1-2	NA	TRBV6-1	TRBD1	CASSEAQGATSNYGYTF	TGTGCCAGCAGTGAAGCACAGGGGGCAACCTCTAACTATGGCTACACCTTC
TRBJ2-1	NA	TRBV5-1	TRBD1	CASSLATTGGARRYNEQFF	TGCGCCAGCAGCTTGGCCACAACAGGGGGCGCACGGAGGTACAATGAGCAGTTCTTC
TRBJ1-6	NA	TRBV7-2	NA	CASSLDRVMNSPLHF	TGTGCCAGCAGCTTAGATCGGGTTATGAATTCACCCCTCCACTTT
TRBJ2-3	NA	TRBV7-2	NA	CASSSRVDTQYF	TGTGCCAGCAGCTCCCGGGTTGATACGCAGTATTTT
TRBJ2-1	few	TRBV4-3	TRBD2	CASSQDVAGGNNEQFF	TGCGCCAGCAGCCAAGATGTAGCGGGGGGGAACAATGAGCAGTTCTTC
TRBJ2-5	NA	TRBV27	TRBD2	CASSKLAGGKETQYF	TGTGCCAGCAGTAAACTAGCGGGGGGGAAAGAGACCCAGTACTTC
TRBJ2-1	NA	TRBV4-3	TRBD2	CASSQDGSGGSPEQFF	TGCGCCAGCAGCCAAGATGGAAGCGGGGGGTCGCCTGAGCAGTTCTTC
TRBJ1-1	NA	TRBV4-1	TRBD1	CASSQVPTGTVAFF	TGCGCCAGCAGCCAAGTGCCGACCGGGACAGTGGCTTTCTTT
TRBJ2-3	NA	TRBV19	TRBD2	CASSEASGTDTQYF	TGTGCCAGTAGTGAGGCTAGCGGTACAGATACGCAGTATTTT
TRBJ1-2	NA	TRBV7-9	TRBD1	CASSFQDRTSAGYTF	TGTGCCAGCAGCTTTCAGGACAGGACCTCGGCTGGCTACACCTTC
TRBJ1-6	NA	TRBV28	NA	CASGSRAPLHF	TGTGCCAGCGGCTCCAGGGCGCCCCTCCACTTT
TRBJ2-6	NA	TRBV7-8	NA	CASSLAWGPGANVLTF	TGTGCCAGCAGCTTAGCTTGGGGGCCTGGGGCCAACGTCCTGACTTTC
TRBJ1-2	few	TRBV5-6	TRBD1	CASSPSRGGGYTF	TGTGCCAGCAGCCCTAGCAGAGGGGGCGGCTACACCTTC
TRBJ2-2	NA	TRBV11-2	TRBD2	CASSLTGTSNTGELFF	TGTGCCAGCAGCTTAACCGGGACTAGCAACACCGGGGAGCTGTTTTTT
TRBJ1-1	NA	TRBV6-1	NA	CASRHTIGTEAFF	TGTGCCAGCAGGCATACTATAGGAACTGAAGCTTTCTTT
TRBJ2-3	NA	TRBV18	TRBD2	CASSPSGAGDADTQYF	TGTGCCAGCTCACCCTCCGGAGCGGGGGACGCAGATACGCAGTATTTT
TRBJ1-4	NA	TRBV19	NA	CASSPWAARYEKLFF	TGTGCCAGTAGTCCCTGGGCCGCTCGATATGAAAAACTGTTTTTT
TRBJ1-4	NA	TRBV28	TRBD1	CASRRQGTGTNEKLFF	TGTGCCAGCAGGAGACAGGGGACGGGAACTAATGAAAAACTGTTTTTT
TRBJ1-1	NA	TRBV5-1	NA	CASSLVREGTEAFF	TGCGCCAGCAGCTTGGTCAGGGAGGGCACTGAAGCTTTCTTT
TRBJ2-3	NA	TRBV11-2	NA	CASSFFKGVDTQYF	TGTGCCAGCAGCTTTTTTAAGGGGGTGGATACGCAGTATTTT
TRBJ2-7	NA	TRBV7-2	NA	CASSLKEGYEQYF	TGTGCCAGCAGCCTCAAAGAGGGCTACGAGCAGTACTTC
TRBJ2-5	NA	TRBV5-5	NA	CASSLDRETQYF	TGTGCCAGCAGCTTGGACCGGGAGACCCAGTACTTC